The rows below give T cell receptor beta chains drawn from one sample of a study of cytomegalovirus exposure and HLA in healthy donors. The protocol was immunoSEQ multiplex PCR, while the TCRdb copy is restricted to in-frame clones and leaves out a portion. The sample lists about 180,000 clones, 65% to 85% occurring once. The sequenced material came from PBMCs. The source is a girl aged 5 to 17 in good health and CMV-seropositive. The CDR3 runs from the conserved cysteine through the conserved F or W. The D gene is left open where the match is weak. Where a row states a size, it is once, few, many or the class of an expanded clone; other rows omit it.

CDR3 protein	CDR3 DNA	V gene	J gene	D gene	CDR3 length	clone size
CASSLGWGLSNQPQHF	TGTGCCAGCAGCTTAGGTTGGGGCCTAAGCAATCAGCCCCAGCATTTT	TRBV7-2	TRBJ1-5	.	16	.
CASSLGTRITDTQYF	TGTGCCAGCAGCTTAGGGACTAGGATCACAGATACGCAGTATTTT	TRBV7-6	TRBJ2-3	TRBD2	15	once
CASSHPGESPRSGANVLTF	TGTGCCAGCAGTCACCCCGGGGAATCCCCCCGCTCTGGGGCCAACGTCCTGACTTTC	TRBV2	TRBJ2-6	.	19	.
CASSQEPDQPQHF	TGTGCCAGCAGCCAAGAGCCGGATCAGCCCCAGCATTTT	TRBV14	TRBJ1-5	.	13	.
CASSHTGGPRRDEQYF	TGCGCCAGCAGCCATACGGGAGGGCCCCGCCGGGACGAGCAGTACTTC	TRBV4-3	TRBJ2-7	TRBD2	16	.
CASALSRAGNGPYNEQFF	TGTGCTAGTGCTCTCTCCCGGGCAGGGAATGGTCCTTACAATGAGCAGTTCTTC	TRBV12-5	TRBJ2-1	.	18	.
CATTKTGPSTDTQYF	TGTGCCACCACAAAGACAGGGCCTAGCACAGATACGCAGTATTTT	TRBV10-3	TRBJ2-3	TRBD1	15	.
CASSEWERDTEAFF	TGCGCCAGCAGTGAGTGGGAGAGGGACACTGAAGCTTTCTTT	TRBV10-1	TRBJ1-1	.	14	few
CAWSVPGGRDEQYF	TGTGCCTGGAGTGTGCCAGGGGGCCGTGACGAGCAGTACTTC	TRBV30	TRBJ2-7	TRBD1	14	.
CSAPTSGGFTDTQYF	TGCAGCGCCCCCACTAGCGGGGGGTTCACAGATACGCAGTATTTT	TRBV29-1	TRBJ2-3	TRBD2	15	.
CASSLALETQYF	TGTGCCAGCAGCCTAGCCCTGGAGACCCAGTACTTC	TRBV7-6	TRBJ2-5	.	12	.
CASSLEGENTEAFF	TGCGCCAGCAGCTTAGAGGGGGAGAACACTGAAGCTTTCTTT	TRBV5-1	TRBJ1-1	.	14	.
CASTTGQGAFYEQYF	TGTGCCAGCACCACCGGACAGGGGGCATTCTACGAGCAGTACTTC	TRBV6-1	TRBJ2-7	TRBD1	15	.
CASSAGTGGHQATNEKLFF	TGTGCCAGCAGCGCCGGGACAGGGGGCCATCAAGCAACTAATGAAAAACTGTTTTTT	TRBV9	TRBJ1-4	TRBD1	19	.
CASSGPGQGAYEQYF	TGTGCCAGCAGTGGTCCGGGACAGGGGGCTTACGAGCAGTACTTC	TRBV6-1	TRBJ2-7	TRBD1	15	.
CASSYSGGETEAFF	TGCGCCAGCAGCTATTCCGGGGGGGAGACTGAAGCTTTCTTT	TRBV5-1	TRBJ1-1	.	14	.
CASSGGRGQPQHF	TGTGCCAGCAGCGGGGGGAGGGGACAGCCCCAGCATTTT	TRBV7-3	TRBJ1-5	.	13	.
CASSGQYTEAFF	TGTGCCAGTAGTGGACAGTACACTGAAGCTTTCTTT	TRBV19	TRBJ1-1	.	12	.